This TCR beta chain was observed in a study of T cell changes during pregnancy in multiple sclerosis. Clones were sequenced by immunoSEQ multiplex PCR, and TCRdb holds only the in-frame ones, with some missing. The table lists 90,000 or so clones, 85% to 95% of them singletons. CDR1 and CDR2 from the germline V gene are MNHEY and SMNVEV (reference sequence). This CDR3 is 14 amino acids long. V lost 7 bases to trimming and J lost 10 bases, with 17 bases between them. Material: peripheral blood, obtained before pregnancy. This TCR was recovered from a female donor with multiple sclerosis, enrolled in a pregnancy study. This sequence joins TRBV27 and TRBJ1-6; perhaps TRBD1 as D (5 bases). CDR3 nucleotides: TGTGCCAGCACATCGGGGGGTTCACCCTCACCCCTCCACTTT. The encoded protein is CASTSGGSPSPLHF.